This entry lists 32 T cell receptor beta chains sequenced from one sample in a study of blood T cell repertoires in COVID-19 (TCRdb year 2020). Library prep was done by the immunoSEQ multiplex PCR assay. In its TCRdb copy, this immuneACCESS table keeps in-frame sequences only and misses some clones. Where compared with another copy, unresolved V genes explain less than half of these, and the others have no known cause. The sample includes 150,000 or so clones, with 79% observed a single time. The ten biggest clones cover approximately 7.7% of the sample. Material: peripheral blood. The receptor set was obtained from a woman in her sixties with COVID-19, enrolled during active disease.

The gene calls are TRBV2 and TRBJ1-1, with D unresolved. Deletions cut 7 bases from V and 5 bases from J, with 11 bases between. This CDR3 is 12 amino acids long. Germline values: CDR1 SNHLY, CDR2 FYNNEI. The CDR3 nucleotides are TGTGCCAGCACCGGAGAGGGAACTGAAGCTTTCTTT. This encodes CASTGEGTEAFF.

A few counts support this clone. CDR3 protein: CASSSLSGRVSDTQYF. The CDR3 DNA is TGTGCCAGCAGTTCCCTGAGCGGGAGGGTCTCAGATACGCAGTATTTT. V usage is TRBV7-2 and J usage is TRBJ2-3; 10 nucleotides agree with TRBD2. Trimming removed 6 bases from V and 4 bases from J; junction bases left unmatched: 10. CDR3 length equals 16 residues. From germline, CDR1 is SGHTA and CDR2 FQGNSA.

This clone was seen a handful of times. The chain is built from TRBV7-9 and TRBJ2-2; a weak D match, TRBD2 (6 bases). Per germline, CDR1 SEHNR and CDR2 FQNEAQ (reference sequence). V was shortened by 9 bases and J by 6 bases, with 17 bases between the two germline ends. This CDR3 is built from 14 residues. CDR3 in DNA: TGTGCCAGTGATATAGGAGGGTCACCCGGGGAGCTGTTTTTT. It encodes CASDIGGSPGELFF.

The gene calls are TRBV6-5 and TRBJ2-2; a possible D gene is TRBD2 (6 bases). V dropped 0 bases and J dropped 4 bases, with 6 bases sitting between them. The CDR3 has 14 residues. Germline V gene sequence: CDR1 MNHEY, CDR2 SVGAGI. Here the CDR3 reads CASSYSEGTGELFF. The CDR3 DNA follows: TGTGCCAGCAGTTACTCGGAGGGCACCGGGGAGCTGTTTTTT.

This clone has only a few counts. This sequence joins TRBV13 and TRBJ1-1, with D perhaps TRBD1 (6 bases). V was pared by 6 bases and J by 13 bases, with 24 bases between. The CDR3 extends over 14 amino acids. CDR1 PRHDT and CDR2 FYEKMQ come from the germline V gene (reference sequence). This chain's CDR3 is CASRGAYGANRVFF. The CDR3 bases are TGTGCCAGCAGGGGGGCCTACGGGGCTAATAGGGTTTTCTTT.

In its sample, this clone was seen a few times. The chain recombines TRBV5-4 with TRBJ2-4, with 9 positions matching TRBD1. This CDR3 region has 14 residues. V gave up 4 bases and J gave up 8 bases; unmatched junction bases: 7. CDR1 SGHNT and CDR2 YYREEE come from the germline V gene (reference sequence). The CDR3 protein is CASSPWDREDIQYF. The CDR3 DNA reads TGTGCCAGCAGCCCCTGGGACAGGGAAGACATTCAGTACTTC.

Of note for this clone: A junction end diverges from the germline sequence, so it may reflect a read error. The chain recombines TRBV7-7 with TRBJ2-3; the D gene is possibly TRBD2 (5 bases). The length of the CDR3 is 15 residues. Germline CDR1 is SSHAT and CDR2 is FNYEAQ (reference sequence). CDR3 DNA sequence: TGTGCTAGCAGCCCAGGACGGGATTTCACAGATACGCAGTATTTT. This gives the protein CASSPGRDFTDTQYF.

The chain recombines TRBV9 with TRBJ1-3, with 8 bases matching TRBD1. After removal of 4 bases from V and 0 bases from J, the junction contained 6 bases not matched to a gene. CDR3 size: 16 residues. Germline-derived CDR1 and CDR2 are SGDLS and YYNGEE. CDR3 DNA sequence: TGTGCCAGCAGCCCTGGACAGGGCTTCTCTGGAAACACCATATATTTT. Translated: CASSPGQGFSGNTIYF.

This clone is a singleton in its sample. The CDR3 region is CASSEGLLLAEAFF. The CDR3 DNA reads TGTGCCAGCAGTGAAGGACTCCTTCTCGCTGAAGCTTTCTTT. The rearrangement links TRBV2 to TRBJ1-1; the D is unclear. Trimming left V 1 base short and J 6 bases short, with 12 bases between. Per the germline V gene, CDR1 is SNHLY and CDR2 is FYNNEI. CDR3 length: 14 amino acids.

This rearrangement joins TRBV28 to TRBJ2-5, with 7 bases lining up with TRBD1. This CDR3 has 15 amino acids. V lost 3 bases to trimming and J lost 5 bases; unmatched junction nucleotides: 9. Germline CDR1 reads MDHEN; CDR2 reads SYDVKM. The CDR3 DNA reads TGTGCCAGCAGTTTGAACAGGGGCTTGGTGGAGACCCAGTACTTC. It yields the protein CASSLNRGLVETQYF.

This chain links TRBV11-2 with TRBJ2-6; maybe TRBD1 (6 bases). This CDR3 is built from 18 residues. Between the trimmed V and J ends, which lost 7 bases and 0 bases, there was a span of 19 bases. The germline V gene has CDR1 SGHAT and CDR2 FQNNGV. Here the CDR3 DNA reads TGTGCCAGCACCCTCCAGGGGAGACTCACCTCTGGGGCCAACGTCCTGACTTTC. It is translated as CASTLQGRLTSGANVLTF.

The J gene is TRBJ2-3, the V gene TRBV2, with D maybe TRBD2 (5 bases). V was pared by 8 bases and J by 4 bases, with 10 bases between. CDR3 size: 12 residues. CDR1 is SNHLY and CDR2 is FYNNEI in the germline V gene. CDR3 in DNA: TGTGCCAGCCGCGGGCCCTCAGATACGCAGTATTTT. This gives the protein CASRGPSDTQYF.

The rearrangement uses TRBV28 and TRBJ1-5; weak D call: TRBD1 (5 bases). This CDR3 region has 14 residues. From germline, CDR1 is MDHEN and CDR2 SYDVKM. Trimming removed 2 bases from V and 5 bases from J, with 10 bases in between. The chain's CDR3 is CASSLPQGDQPQHF. CDR3 bases: TGTGCCAGCAGTTTACCCCAGGGTGATCAGCCCCAGCATTTT.

This clone was found a few times. This rearrangement joins TRBV27 to TRBJ2-2; D is perhaps TRBD2 (6 bases). The CDR3 contains 16 residues. Per germline, CDR1 MNHEY and CDR2 SMNVEV (reference sequence). The V end lost 6 bases, the J end lost 6 bases, and 20 bases lay between the germline ends. The CDR3 is CASRWGDLRGAGELFF. The CDR3 DNA reads TGTGCCAGCAGATGGGGGGACCTTAGAGGCGCCGGGGAGCTGTTTTTT.

This chain links TRBV5-1 with TRBJ2-2, with D perhaps matching TRBD2 (6 bases). With 3 bases removed from V and 2 bases from J, the gap between germline ends came to 11 bases. Germline V CDR1 and CDR2: SGHRS, YFSETQ. This CDR3 comprises 15 residues. In nucleotides, the CDR3 is TGCGCCAGCAGCTCCGGGACTCATAACACCGGGGAGCTGTTTTTT. It encodes CASSSGTHNTGELFF.

V is TRBV30 and J is TRBJ1-1; a possible D gene is TRBD1 (5 bases). The CDR3 loop spans 14 amino acids. Trimming cost V 3 bases and J 4 bases, with 15 bases left between them. Germline lookup yields CDR1 GTSNPN and CDR2 SVGIG (reference sequence). In DNA form, the CDR3 reads TGTGCCTGGAGGGCCCAGGGCTGGGGCACTGAAGCTTTCTTT. Translation gives CAWRAQGWGTEAFF.

V usage is TRBV9 and J usage is TRBJ2-1, with D unclear. CDR3 length: 14 amino acids. V gave up 2 bases and J gave up 6 bases, with 12 bases separating them. Germline V gene lookup returns CDR1 SGDLS and CDR2 YYNGEE. The CDR3 DNA reads TGTGCCAGCAGCGTGATAGATGGTCCCAATGAGCAGTTCTTC. It yields the protein CASSVIDGPNEQFF.

This clone was seen more than once but under ten times. The chain is built from TRBV7-2 and TRBJ2-7, with 12 bases that match TRBD2. Trimming took 4 bases from V and 2 from J; bases not matched to a gene: 6. The CDR3 loop spans 16 amino acids. Germline V gene data show CDR1 as SGHTA and CDR2 as FQGNSA. CDR3 region: CASSWQTSGGTYEQYF. The CDR3 bases are TGTGCCAGCAGCTGGCAGACTAGCGGGGGAACCTACGAGCAGTACTTC. Supplemented by reference TRBV7-2 and TRBJ2-7, the full variable domain reads GAGVSQSPSNKVTEKGKDVELRCDPISGHTALYWYRQSLGQGLEFLIYFQGNSAPDKSGLPSDRFSAERTGGSVSTLTIQRTQQEDSAVYLCASSWQTSGGTYEQYFGPGTRLTVT.

The V call is TRBV19, the J call TRBJ2-1, with a weak D call TRBD1 (5 bases). Trimming shortened V by 7 bases and J by 3 bases, and 10 bases separated the two germline ends. Germline V lookup: CDR1 LNHDA, CDR2 SQIVND (reference sequence). The CDR3 is 13 amino acids. The DNA of the CDR3 is TGTGCCAGTACCCAGACAGACTACAATGAGCAGTTCTTC. Its translation is CASTQTDYNEQFF.

This clone was observed a handful of times. This chain links TRBV18 with TRBJ2-4, with D unresolved. With 3 bases removed from V and 9 bases from J, the gap between germline ends came to 12 bases. This CDR3 contains 13 residues. Germline V gene data show CDR1 as KGHSH and CDR2 as LQKENI. The CDR3 reads CASSPVEYGIQYF. For the CDR3, the DNA is TGTGCCAGCTCACCGGTAGAGTACGGCATTCAGTACTTC.

This chain connects TRBV10-3 to TRBJ2-1, with a tentative D call TRBD2 (6 bases). Germline loops: CDR1 ENHRY, CDR2 SYGVKD. The CDR3 extends over 16 amino acids. Trimming shortened V by 5 bases and J by 4 bases, and 18 bases separated the two germline ends. The CDR3 DNA follows: TGTGCCATCAGTAAGTTACCGGGACTCGATTACAATGAGCAGTTCTTC. Amino acids: CAISKLPGLDYNEQFF.

The chain couples TRBV29-1 to TRBJ1-2; D may be TRBD1 (5 bases). In germline, CDR1 is SQVTM, CDR2 ANQGSEA. Trimming left V 6 bases short and J 6 bases short, with 17 bases between. This CDR3 is 13 amino acids long. For the CDR3, the DNA is TGCAGCGTCGGGTGGAGGGTGGGGGATGGCTACACCTTC. It yields the protein CSVGWRVGDGYTF.

V and J are TRBV5-4 and TRBJ2-3, with D perhaps TRBD2 (6 bases). The CDR3 runs 15 residues. CDR1 and CDR2 from the germline V gene are SGHNT and YYREEE (reference sequence). The ends were cut back, 6 bases at V and 6 bases at J, with 20 bases in the middle. The CDR3 nucleotides are TGTGCCAGCACCCCCAAAAACATCGGGGGTGATACGCAGTATTTT. This gives the protein CASTPKNIGGDTQYF. Using reference TRBV5-4 and TRBJ2-3 for the parts outside the CDR3, the full variable domain is ETGVTQSPTHLIKTRGQQVTLRCSSQSGHNTVSWYQQALGQGPQFIFQYYREEENGRGNFPPRFSGLQFPNYSSELNVNALELDDSALYLCASTPKNIGGDTQYFGPGTRLTVL.

The genes are TRBV28 and TRBJ2-3, with 16 bases identical to TRBD2. Germline V gene sequence: CDR1 MDHEN, CDR2 SYDVKM. Trimming removed 4 bases from V and 6 bases from J; junction bases left unmatched: 7. The CDR3 runs to 17 residues. The CDR3 bases are TGTGCCAGCAGTTCACCGGGACTAGCGGGAGGGGGGGATACGCAGTATTTT. Its protein is CASSSPGLAGGGDTQYF.

The chain carries TRBV2 and TRBJ2-5; 7 positions agree with TRBD1. CDR3 length equals 14 residues. The V and J ends lost 5 bases and 5 bases, in that order; junction bases with no gene match: 8. Germline V lookup: CDR1 SNHLY, CDR2 FYNNEI. CDR3 amino acids: CASSFDRASETQYF. Written as DNA, the CDR3 is TGTGCCAGCAGTTTCGACAGGGCATCGGAGACCCAGTACTTC.

This sequence joins TRBV27 and TRBJ2-1; 8 bases fit TRBD1. Germline trimming cut 9 bases from V and 7 bases from J; bases unmatched to any gene: 11. The germline V gene has CDR1 MNHEY and CDR2 SMNVEV (reference sequence). The CDR3 consists of 14 residues. CDR3 protein: CARLDRVFWNEQFF. The CDR3 DNA follows: TGTGCCAGGTTGGACAGGGTTTTCTGGAATGAGCAGTTCTTC.

CDR3 DNA sequence: TGTGCCAGCAGCAAACTCCTGGGACAGCCGTATAATCACACTGAAGCTTTCTTT. Its translation is CASSKLLGQPYNHTEAFF. The chain carries TRBV21-1 and TRBJ1-1; TRBD1, the table's D call, lacks a check against the DNA. TRBV21-1 is tagged as a pseudogene. The CDR3 runs to 18 residues.

The sample holds many counts of this clone. Within the sample, other DNA sequences also encode this same CDR3. V is TRBV3-1 (or the pseudogene TRBV3-2) and J is TRBJ1-3; D is undetermined. Trimming took 1 base from V and 4 from J, leaving 5 bases between them. The CDR3 extends over 13 amino acids. Germline assignment: CDR1 LGHDT and CDR2 YNNKEL (reference sequence). The CDR3 sequence: CASSQGQGNTIYF. As DNA, the CDR3 is TGTGCCAGCAGCCAAGGGCAGGGAAACACCATATATTTT.

V usage is TRBV5-4 and J usage is TRBJ1-1; D is possibly TRBD1 (6 bases). Germline lookup yields CDR1 SGHNT and CDR2 YYREEE (reference sequence). The germline V and J ends were trimmed by 4 bases and 2 bases, with 18 bases remaining between them. This CDR3 spans 16 amino acids. In nucleotides, the CDR3 is TGTGCCAGCAGCCATCCATTCAGGACAGAAAACACTGAAGCTTTCTTT. It yields the protein CASSHPFRTENTEAFF.

The rearrangement uses TRBV27 and TRBJ2-7; the match to TRBD1 covers 11 bases. The CDR3 contains 17 residues. Per the germline V gene, CDR1 is MNHEY and CDR2 is SMNVEV (reference sequence). V dropped 9 bases and J dropped 0; count of bases not matched to a gene: 13. CDR3 DNA: TGTGCCAGTACCAGGGACAGGGGGTTAAGTAGCTCCTACGAGCAGTACGTC. Translated: CASTRDRGLSSSYEQYV.

V and J are TRBV11-3 and TRBJ2-3; D remains ambiguous. The CDR3 has 12 amino acids. The V gene's germline CDR1 is SGHNT and CDR2 YENEEA. V was trimmed by 5 bases and J by 6 bases, leaving 9 bases between them. CDR3 protein: CASSTGEDTQYF. For the CDR3, the DNA is TGTGCCAGCAGCACCGGTGAGGATACGCAGTATTTT.

The V and J genes are TRBV12-3 or TRBV12-4 and TRBJ1-2, with a possible D match to TRBD1 (6 bases). The length of the CDR3 is 12 residues. The V and J ends lost 6 bases and 5 bases respectively, with 10 bases between them. DNA of the CDR3: TGTGCCAGCAGCCAAACAGGGTATGGCTACACCTTC. As protein: CASSQTGYGYTF.